The text below deals with one TCR beta chain. Its antigen is not identified. These data originate in a study of cytotoxic CD8 clonotypes in ibrutinib-treated CLL. On the study more broadly: Responses comprised around 24 partial and 2 complete; at median around six years, approximately 14 remained remitted and about twelve progressed.

TCRdb's copy holds only in-frame clones and misses some; the assay was immunoSEQ multiplex PCR. The sample includes under 150,000 clones, 84% of them seen just once. This CDR3 region has 16 residues. V dropped 7 bases and J dropped 9 bases, with 22 bases sitting between them. Study-level findings and limits: Among the clonotypes, public ones were uncommon and contracted or held stable on treatment. At progression, clonality fell back toward baseline after rising at ibrutinib response. Baseline clonality was higher than in age-matched healthy donors and moved in step with circulating CD8+ T-cell counts.

The source is a human donor with chronic lymphocytic leukemia. Sample: PBMCs, taken after 24 months of ibrutinib treatment. The chain is built from TRBV6-7 and TRBJ1-6, with D unresolved. TRBV6-7 is filed as an ORF, its function uncertain. The CDR3 nucleotides read TGTGCCAGCAACAAACTGGGAGTGGCAGAAGGTTCACCCCTCCACTTT. Translation: CASNKLGVAEGSPLHF.